The rows below give T cell receptor beta chains drawn from one sample of a study of cytomegalovirus exposure and HLA in healthy donors. Method: immunoSEQ multiplex PCR; TCRdb's copy keeps in-frame clones and lacks some. Of around 44,000 clones in the sample, roughly nine tenths are singletons; the top ten hold about 8%. The specimen sequenced was PBMCs. Receptors originate from a woman aged 35 to 49 in good health and CMV-seropositive. CDR3s leave out the opening cysteine and the closing phenylalanine or tryptophan. Some rows have no size entry. The others give once, few or many, or a class for an expanded clone.

v_call	j_call	clone_size	cdr3_aa
TRBV11-2	TRBJ1-4	.	ASSLVRGLANEKLF
TRBV10-2	TRBJ2-3	.	ASSEGWGGVTDTQY
TRBV12-5	TRBJ1-5	.	ASGKQGNGQPQH
TRBV21-1	TRBJ1-1	.	ASSKLKGAGKVTEAF
TRBV5-4	TRBJ1-1	.	ASSLEGTQRTEAF
TRBV6-1	TRBJ1-2	once	ASSEAHQSTPAGYGYT
TRBV13	TRBJ2-1	.	ASSRLTGLGYNEQF
TRBV28	TRBJ1-5	.	ASSLGGINQPQH
TRBV2	TRBJ2-1	.	ASSEGDRLGKNYNEQF
TRBV25-1	TRBJ1-3	.	ASSPPGTTGNTIY
TRBV5-6	TRBJ1-3	.	ASSRSGGNTIY
TRBV18	TRBJ2-6	.	ASSQDSSGANVLT
TRBV29-1	TRBJ1-1	.	SVPRGENTEAF
TRBV5-6	TRBJ2-6	.	ASSTGTGLSGANVLT
TRBV7-6	TRBJ2-7	.	ASSSGELAVYEQY
TRBV7-9	TRBJ2-3	.	SCSRGQHTQY
TRBV18	TRBJ2-1	few	ASSLRALGRAIDEQF
TRBV5-1	TRBJ2-1	medium-sized	ASSLGGSSYNEQF
TRBV28	TRBJ1-2	.	ASSQGGIGYT
TRBV7-3	TRBJ2-7	.	ASSLIQGYEQY
TRBV7-2	TRBJ1-6	.	ASTRTGYNSPLH
TRBV21-1	TRBJ2-2	.	ASSKAGRDSSGTGELF
TRBV5-1	TRBJ1-1	.	ASSFFGRGVNTEAF
TRBV5-1	TRBJ1-1	.	ASRKGPLGASTEAF
TRBV6-5	TRBJ2-7	.	ASSSAGLGEQY
TRBV6-1	TRBJ1-2	once	ASSVPQGQIYGYT
TRBV5-6	TRBJ2-3	.	ASSFNSDTQY